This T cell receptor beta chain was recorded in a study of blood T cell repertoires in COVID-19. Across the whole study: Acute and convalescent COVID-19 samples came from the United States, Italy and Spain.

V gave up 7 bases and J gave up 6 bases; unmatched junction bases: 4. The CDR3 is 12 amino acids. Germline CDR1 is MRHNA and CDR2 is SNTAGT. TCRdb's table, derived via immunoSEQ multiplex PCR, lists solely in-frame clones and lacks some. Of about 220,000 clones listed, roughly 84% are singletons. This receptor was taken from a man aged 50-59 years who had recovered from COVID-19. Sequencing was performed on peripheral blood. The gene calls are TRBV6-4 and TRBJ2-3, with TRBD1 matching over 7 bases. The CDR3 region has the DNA TGTGCCAGCAACCCCAGGGGGGATACGCAGTATTTT. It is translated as CASNPRGDTQYF.